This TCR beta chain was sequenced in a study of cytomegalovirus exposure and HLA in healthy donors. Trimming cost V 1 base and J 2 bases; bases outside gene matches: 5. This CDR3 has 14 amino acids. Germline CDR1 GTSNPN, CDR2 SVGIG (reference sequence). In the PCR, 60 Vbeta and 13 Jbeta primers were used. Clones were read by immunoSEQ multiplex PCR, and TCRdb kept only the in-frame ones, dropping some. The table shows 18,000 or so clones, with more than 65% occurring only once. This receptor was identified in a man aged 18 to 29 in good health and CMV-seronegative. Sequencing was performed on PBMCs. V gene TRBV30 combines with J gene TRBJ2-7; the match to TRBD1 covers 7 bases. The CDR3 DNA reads TGTGCCTGGAGTGAAGGGGGCCTTACCTACGAGCAGTACTTC. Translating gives CAWSEGGLTYEQYF.